The 26 T cell receptor beta chains reported below all come from one sample, sequenced in a study of human thymus T cells. TCRdb's table, derived via immunoSEQ multiplex PCR, lists solely in-frame clones and lacks some. Of 35,000 to 45,000 clones listed, over 85% are singletons. The sample was blood. The source of these receptors is a boy under two years old with a congenital heart defect but otherwise immunologically healthy.

The chain has TRBV5-4 and TRBJ1-4; 7 nucleotides line up with TRBD1. V shed 3 bases, J shed 8 bases, and the junction held 10 bases outside the gene matches. Germline V gene lookup returns CDR1 SGHNT and CDR2 YYREEE (reference sequence). The CDR3 has 15 residues. The CDR3 region is CASSSRQGGREKLFF. DNA of the CDR3: TGTGCCAGCAGCTCTAGACAGGGTGGGAGGGAAAAACTGTTTTTT.

This clone was picked up one time. The rearrangement joins TRBV4-3 to TRBJ1-1; TRBD1 aligns across 8 bases. There are 15 residues in the CDR3. CDR1 and CDR2 (germline): LGHNA, YSLEER. Germline trimming cut 4 bases from V and 3 bases from J; bases unmatched to any gene: 7. CDR3 nucleotide sequence: TGCGCCAGCAGCCGCGCAGGGGGCGCAGACACTGAAGCTTTCTTT. This codes for CASSRAGGADTEAFF.

Turning to this clone: At one of its ends the junction is not consistent with the germline gene, which may arise from a read error. The chain has TRBV2 and TRBJ2-3, with a tentative D call TRBD2 (6 bases). CDR3 size: 15 residues. Germline V CDR1 and CDR2: SNHLY, FYNNEI. The CDR3 sequence: CASSEGAGTTDTQYF. The DNA for the CDR3 is TGTGCCAGCAGCGAAGGGGCGGGGACCACAGATACGCAGTATTTT.

The chain combines TRBV27 with TRBJ2-3, with a possible D match to TRBD2 (5 bases). The CDR3 length is 15 residues. Germline V gives CDR1 MNHEY, CDR2 SMNVEV (reference sequence). V was clipped by 2 bases and J by 5 bases, with 14 bases between them. In DNA form, the CDR3 reads TGTGCCAGCAGTTTAGCCAGCCTAGCCATAGATACGCAGTATTTT. It encodes CASSLASLAIDTQYF.

The chain has TRBV6-5 and TRBJ1-6; possibly TRBD1 for D (6 bases). The germline V gene has CDR1 MNHEY and CDR2 SVGAGI. This CDR3 spans 14 amino acids. The V end was cut by 2 bases, the J end by 7 bases, with 9 bases between. In DNA, the CDR3 is TGTGCCAGCAGTTACGGGGGGCGAAATTCACCCCTCCACTTT. Translation gives CASSYGGRNSPLHF.

The rearrangement links TRBV19 to TRBJ2-3; no reliable D call. CDR1 is LNHDA and CDR2 is SQIVND in the germline V gene (reference sequence). This CDR3 has 13 residues. V gave up 3 bases and J gave up 4 bases, with 8 bases separating them. The CDR3 region is CASSITVADTQYF. CDR3 DNA: TGTGCCAGTAGTATTACGGTTGCAGATACGCAGTATTTT.

This clone was seen once. The rearrangement uses TRBV30 and TRBJ2-1; TRBD2 might be the D (5 bases). Germline values: CDR1 GTSNPN, CDR2 SVGIG (reference sequence). V lost 3 bases to trimming and J lost 6 bases, with 9 bases between them. The CDR3 has 12 amino acids. The DNA for the CDR3 is TGTGCCTGGAGGTCTAGCATCAATGAGCAGTTCTTC. The encoded protein is CAWRSSINEQFF. The variable domain in full, with the rest retrieved from reference TRBV30 and TRBJ2-1, is SQTIHQWPATLVQPVGSPLSLECTVEGTSNPNLYWYRQAAGRGLQLLFYSVGIGQISSEVPQNLSASRPQDRQFILSSKKLLLSDSGFYLCAWRSSINEQFFGPGTRLTVL.

The rearrangement links TRBV27 to TRBJ1-1; TRBD1 is a possible D gene (5 bases). CDR3 length: 15 amino acids. Germline V gives CDR1 MNHEY, CDR2 SMNVEV (reference sequence). Trimming pared 3 bases from V and 0 bases from J, leaving 11 bases between. CDR3 residues: CASSFIWGVNTEAFF. The DNA of the CDR3 is TGTGCCAGCAGTTTCATCTGGGGGGTGAACACTGAAGCTTTCTTT.

This rearrangement joins TRBV6-5 to TRBJ2-1, with no clear D. With 3 bases removed from V and 1 base from J, the gap between germline ends came to 7 bases. The germline gives CDR1 MNHEY, CDR2 SVGAGI. The CDR3 is 14 residues long. CDR3 region: CASSYGGSYNEQFF. CDR3 nucleotide sequence: TGTGCCAGCAGTTATGGCGGATCCTACAATGAGCAGTTCTTC.

This clone was counted only a few times. The V and J genes are TRBV19 and TRBJ2-7; perhaps TRBD1 as D (6 bases). This CDR3 contains 13 residues. From germline, CDR1 is LNHDA and CDR2 SQIVND (reference sequence). V was pared by 5 bases and J by 6 bases, with 14 bases between. The chain's CDR3 is CASSPQYRAEQYF. CDR3 DNA: TGTGCCAGTAGTCCACAATACAGGGCCGAGCAGTACTTC.

The chain carries TRBV9 and TRBJ2-3, with 12 nucleotides matching TRBD2. The CDR3 covers 15 residues. J lost 10 bases, V lost 3 bases, and 9 bases had no gene match. Germline loops: CDR1 SGDLS, CDR2 YYNGEE. The CDR3 coding sequence is TGTGCCAGCAGCGCTAGCGGGGGGGCTGGGTTCCCGCAGTATTTT. Its translation: CASSASGGAGFPQYF.

V is TRBV5-4 and J is TRBJ1-2, with a tentative D call TRBD1 (6 bases). With 5 bases removed from V and 2 bases from J, the gap between germline ends came to 10 bases. In germline, CDR1 is SGHNT, CDR2 YYREEE (reference sequence). This CDR3 spans 13 amino acids. The CDR3 DNA follows: TGTGCCAGCAGACAACAGGGCAACTATGGCTACACCTTC. It yields the protein CASRQQGNYGYTF. The full variable domain, in which reference TRBV5-4 and TRBJ1-2 provide the parts outside the CDR3, is ETGVTQSPTHLIKTRGQQVTLRCSSQSGHNTVSWYQQALGQGPQFIFQYYREEENGRGNFPPRFSGLQFPNYSSELNVNALELDDSALYLCASRQQGNYGYTFGSGTRLTVV.

The count of this clone is one. V is TRBV12-5 and J is TRBJ1-1, with TRBD1 identical over 10 bases. The CDR3 runs to 13 residues. Losses at the gene ends were 1 base for V and 8 bases for J; bases not matched to a gene: 1. Germline CDR1 is LGHNT and CDR2 is FRNRAP. The CDR3 region is CASGLGQGAEAFF. The CDR3, as DNA: TGTGCTAGTGGTTTGGGACAGGGGGCGGAAGCTTTCTTT.

This clone came up a few times. The rearrangement uses TRBV11-3 and TRBJ1-6, with 8 nucleotides matching TRBD1. Unmatched junction bases numbered 7, after V lost 0 bases and J lost 9 bases. The CDR3 is made up of 16 amino acids. Germline loops: CDR1 SGHNT, CDR2 YENEEA. The CDR3 DNA sequence: TGTGCCAGCAGCTTAGACGGACAGGGTTCGGGTTCACCCCTCCACTTT. It codes for CASSLDGQGSGSPLHF.

This clone was seen a single time. The chain is built from TRBV6-1 and TRBJ1-2, with 9 bases that match TRBD1. Per germline, CDR1 MNHNS and CDR2 SASEGT. The CDR3 covers 15 residues. V shed 4 bases, J shed 8 bases, and the junction held 11 bases outside the gene matches. CDR3 nucleotides: TGTGCCAGCAGTGGTCGACAGGGGGGACTATTGGGCTACACCTTC. Translated, it gives CASSGRQGGLLGYTF.

The gene calls are TRBV5-1 and TRBJ1-1, with D tentatively TRBD1 (6 bases). CDR3 length: 14 amino acids. Germline loops: CDR1 SGHRS, CDR2 YFSETQ. The ends were cut back, 7 bases at V and 3 bases at J, with 16 bases in the middle. The CDR3 sequence is CASRLGGRDTEAFF. CDR3 in DNA: TGCGCCAGCCGCCTGGGGGGGCGCGACACTGAAGCTTTCTTT.

The chain combines TRBV10-3 with TRBJ2-3, with 9 bases fitting TRBD2. From germline, CDR1 is ENHRY and CDR2 SYGVKD. The CDR3 spans 15 residues. V lost 2 bases and J lost 1; bases outside the gene matches: 1. CDR3 bases: TGTGCCATCAGTGAGCCTAGCGGGGGCACAGATACGCAGTATTTT. Amino acid sequence: CAISEPSGGTDTQYF.

The chain joins TRBV19 to TRBJ2-2, with D possibly matching TRBD1 (7 bases). CDR1 LNHDA and CDR2 SQIVND come from the germline V gene (reference sequence). The CDR3 contains 13 residues. Between the trimmed V and J ends, which lost 3 bases and 6 bases, there was a span of 8 bases. CDR3 region: CASSIRGAGELFF. The CDR3, as DNA: TGTGCCAGTAGTATCAGGGGGGCCGGGGAGCTGTTTTTT.

The J gene is TRBJ2-5, the V gene TRBV29-1, with D perhaps matching TRBD1 (6 bases). The CDR3 totals 13 residues. Germline V gene lookup returns CDR1 SQVTM and CDR2 ANQGSEA. V shed 6 bases and J shed 3 bases, with 14 bases lying between them. The DNA of the CDR3 is TGCAGCGTACCACGTTGGACAGAAGAGACCCAGTACTTC. Encoded protein: CSVPRWTEETQYF.

The V gene is TRBV4-2, the J gene TRBJ2-5, with 8 bases matching TRBD2. The DNA end is a closer match to TRBJ2-7, so the J assignment may be wrong. Germline V gene data show CDR1 as LGHNA and CDR2 as YNFKEQ. The CDR3 has 13 residues. CDR3 in amino acids: CASKLAGSYEQYF. The CDR3 bases are TGTGCCAGCAAGTTAGCGGGGTCCTACGAGCAGTACTTC.

V gene TRBV5-6 combines with J gene TRBJ1-1; TRBD1 matches 10 bases. The CDR3 is 14 amino acids. Per the germline V gene, CDR1 is SGHDT and CDR2 is YYEEEE. Trimming took 4 bases from V and 7 from J; bases not matched to a gene: 7. CDR3 residues: CASSQGQGVGEAFF. The CDR3 coding sequence is TGTGCCAGCAGCCAAGGACAGGGGGTCGGTGAAGCTTTCTTT.

J is TRBJ2-5 and V is TRBV4-1; no clear D. The V gene lost 4 bases and the J gene lost 2 bases, with 11 bases spanning the gap. The CDR3 spans 14 residues. Germline values: CDR1 MGHRA, CDR2 YSYEKL. CDR3 protein: CASSRRRWQETQYF. The CDR3 nucleotides read TGCGCCAGCAGCCGAAGACGGTGGCAAGAGACCCAGTACTTC.

This clone has a single count. The chain has TRBV4-2 and TRBJ1-4, with TRBD1 matching 7 bases. CDR3 length equals 17 residues. With 6 bases clipped from V and 3 bases from J, the junction kept 13 bases outside the gene matches. Germline V lookup: CDR1 LGHNA, CDR2 YNFKEQ. The CDR3 region has the DNA TGTGCCAGCAGATTACTTGGAGGGGGCCGAGCTAATGAAAAACTGTTTTTT. Translation gives CASRLLGGGRANEKLFF.

The chain has TRBV6-5 and TRBJ2-1; weak D call: TRBD2 (7 bases). The V end lost 5 bases, the J end lost 4 bases, and 12 bases lay between the germline ends. The CDR3 has 14 residues. Germline V gene lookup returns CDR1 MNHEY and CDR2 SVGAGI. DNA of the CDR3: TGTGCCAGCAGTAGGGGGGGGGCGTACAATGAGCAGTTCTTC. Translation gives CASSRGGAYNEQFF.

This clone was observed a single time. The chain couples TRBV6-5 to TRBJ1-6, with D hard to call. Germline CDR1 reads MNHEY; CDR2 reads SVGAGI. V was shortened by 6 bases and J by 4 bases, with 10 bases between the two germline ends. There are 14 residues in the CDR3. The CDR3 DNA sequence: TGTGCCAGCAGCCCCGCGGGTTATAATTCACCCCTCCACTTT. Its translation: CASSPAGYNSPLHF.

The gene calls are TRBV6-6 and TRBJ1-1, with D maybe TRBD1 (6 bases). The CDR3 runs 14 residues. In germline, CDR1 is MNHNY, CDR2 SVGAGI (reference sequence). Trimming took 3 bases from V and 6 from J, leaving 14 bases between them. DNA for the CDR3: TGTGCCAGCAGTTATTACAGGGAGACCTCTGAAGCTTTCTTT. Translating gives CASSYYRETSEAFF.